These T cell receptor beta chains were read from a single sample in a study of CD8 T cells in ankylosing spondylitis. TCRdb passed the 5' RACE reads through MiXCR, listing each CDR3 protein once. The table has 200,000 to 250,000 distinct CDR3 sequences, about 6.7% seen once; the top ten hold approximately 15%. The material sequenced was blood, either unsorted or a sorted T cell fraction (not recorded which). Every receptor here comes from a male donor with ankylosing spondylitis. Both conserved end residues are part of each CDR3. A D gene is named only where the DNA matches it firmly. Rows give clone size only sometimes, using once, few, many, or a class for an expanded clone.

V: TRBV6-1; length: 15; D: TRBD1; J: TRBJ2-7; size: .; DNA: TGTGCCAGCAGTGGGACTTGGACAGGGTCCCACGAGCAGTACTTC; CDR3: CASSGTWTGSHEQYF
V: TRBV13; length: 16; D: .; J: TRBJ2-7; size: few; DNA: TGTGCCAGCAGCTCAATCCCCAGCGGAGGGGCCTACGAGCAGTACTTC; CDR3: CASSSIPSGGAYEQYF
V: TRBV5-6; length: 14; D: .; J: TRBJ2-7; size: few; DNA: TGTGCCAGCAGCCCCGGGCGAAGTACTTACGAGCAGTACTTC; CDR3: CASSPGRSTYEQYF
V: TRBV5-6; length: 14; D: .; J: TRBJ2-7; size: few; DNA: TGTGCCAGCAGCTACGGCGGGACCCCCTACGAGCAGTACTTC; CDR3: CASSYGGTPYEQYF
V: TRBV12-3/TRBV12-4; length: 14; D: TRBD1; J: TRBJ2-7; size: few; DNA: TGTGCCAGCAAACCGGGACAGGGTTCCCACGAGCAGTACTTC; CDR3: CASKPGQGSHEQYF
V: TRBV4-3; length: 15; D: .; J: TRBJ2-1; size: many; DNA: TGCGCCAGCAGCCCCGGGACTCCGCTTTCGTATGAGCAGTTCTTC; CDR3: CASSPGTPLSYEQFF
V: TRBV4-3; length: 15; D: TRBD1; J: TRBJ2-7; size: .; DNA: TGCGCCAGCAGCCAAGCCCCGACAGGGAGCTACGAGCAGTACTTC; CDR3: CASSQAPTGSYEQYF
V: TRBV6-5; length: 14; D: TRBD1; J: TRBJ2-7; size: many; DNA: TGTGCCAGCAGTTACCAGACAGGGATGAACGAGCAGTACTTC; CDR3: CASSYQTGMNEQYF
V: TRBV4-3; length: 14; D: .; J: TRBJ1-4; size: many; DNA: TGCGCCAGCAGCCAAGGCAGGGTATCAGAAAAACTGTTTTTT; CDR3: CASSQGRVSEKLFF
V: TRBV4-3; length: 16; D: .; J: TRBJ1-2; size: many; DNA: TGCGCCAGCAGCCGCTCTTGGCAAACTATTGACTATGGCTACACCTTC; CDR3: CASSRSWQTIDYGYTF
V: TRBV4-2; length: 15; D: TRBD2; J: TRBJ2-7; size: few; DNA: TGTGCCAGCAGCCATGGGACTAGCGGGAACTACGAGCAGTACTTC; CDR3: CASSHGTSGNYEQYF
V: TRBV7-9; length: 14; D: .; J: TRBJ1-1; size: many; DNA: TGTGCCAGCAGCCCCTTCGTGATGAACACTGAAGCTTTCTTT; CDR3: CASSPFVMNTEAFF
V: TRBV2; length: 17; D: TRBD2; J: TRBJ2-3; size: many; DNA: TGTGCCAGCAGTGAAGACGGCGGGGGGTCTAGCACAGATACGCAGTATTTT; CDR3: CASSEDGGGSSTDTQYF
V: TRBV6-2/TRBV6-3; length: 15; D: .; J: TRBJ2-2; size: few; DNA: TGTGCCAGCAGCCCCGACAGAGCGAACACCGGGGAGCTGTTTTTT; CDR3: CASSPDRANTGELFF
V: TRBV28; length: 15; D: .; J: TRBJ2-5; size: many; DNA: TGTGCCAGCAGTAATACAGCGATAACAAGAGAGACCCAGTACTTC; CDR3: CASSNTAITRETQYF
V: TRBV7-8; length: 14; D: TRBD1; J: TRBJ1-1; size: .; DNA: TGTGCCAGCAGCGACCAGGGGGCGTACACTGAAGCTTTCTTT; CDR3: CASSDQGAYTEAFF
V: TRBV20-1; length: 13; D: .; J: TRBJ1-5; size: few; DNA: TGCAGTGCTAGGACGGCCCTTTACCAGCCCCAGCATTTT; CDR3: CSARTALYQPQHF
V: TRBV11-2; length: 16; D: .; J: TRBJ2-7; size: few; DNA: TGTGCCAGCAGCTTAGATCTTGGGCAGGGCCCCGGCGAGCAGTACTTC; CDR3: CASSLDLGQGPGEQYF
V: TRBV7-6; length: 15; D: .; J: TRBJ2-7; size: .; DNA: TGTGCCAGCAGCTTAGCGCGTGGGGGAGCCTACGAGCAGTACTTC; CDR3: CASSLARGGAYEQYF
V: TRBV9; length: 12; D: .; J: TRBJ2-7; size: many; DNA: TGTGCCAGCAGCGTAAACGGGGGCGAGCAGTACTTC; CDR3: CASSVNGGEQYF
V: TRBV4-3; length: 17; D: TRBD2; J: TRBJ2-2; size: many; DNA: TGCGCCAGCAGCCAAGATTATCCTAGCGGGAACACCGGGGAGCTGTTTTTT; CDR3: CASSQDYPSGNTGELFF
V: TRBV29-1; length: 13; D: TRBD2; J: TRBJ2-2; size: many; DNA: TGCAGCGTTTACGAGACTAGCATCGGGGAGCTGTTTTTT; CDR3: CSVYETSIGELFF
V: TRBV6-2/TRBV6-3; length: 15; D: .; J: TRBJ1-1; size: many; DNA: TGTGCCAGCAGTTACTCGAAGCGGGTGAACACTGAAGCTTTCTTT; CDR3: CASSYSKRVNTEAFF
V: TRBV7-2; length: 12; D: .; J: TRBJ2-7; size: few; DNA: TGTGCCAGCAGCCCGGCGGCCTACGAGCAGTACTTC; CDR3: CASSPAAYEQYF
V: TRBV27; length: 14; D: TRBD2; J: TRBJ2-3; size: few; DNA: TGTGCCACGCGACTAGCGGGACCCCCTGATACGCAGTATTTT; CDR3: CATRLAGPPDTQYF
V: TRBV9; length: 15; D: TRBD1; J: TRBJ1-1; size: many; DNA: TGTGCCAGCAGCGCCCGACAGGGGATGAACACTGAAGCTTTCTTT; CDR3: CASSARQGMNTEAFF
V: TRBV28; length: 15; D: .; J: TRBJ2-3; size: many; DNA: TGTGCCAGCAGTTTTTGGGAGTCTAGCACAGATACGCAGTATTTT; CDR3: CASSFWESSTDTQYF
V: TRBV11-2; length: 14; D: .; J: TRBJ2-1; size: .; DNA: TGTGCCAGCAGCTTAGTGACCCTAGCCGGTGAGCAGTTCTTC; CDR3: CASSLVTLAGEQFF
V: TRBV12-3/TRBV12-4; length: 13; D: .; J: TRBJ2-7; size: many; DNA: TGTGCCAGCAGTTTAGGGACACTCTACGAGCAGTACTTC; CDR3: CASSLGTLYEQYF
V: TRBV14; length: 14; D: .; J: TRBJ2-4; size: .; DNA: TGTGCCAGCAGCCCCACCATAGCCAAAAACATTCAGTACTTC; CDR3: CASSPTIAKNIQYF
V: TRBV6-5; length: 15; D: .; J: TRBJ2-7; size: .; DNA: TGTGCCAGCAGTTACTCGAAGGGGCCTCTCTACGAGCAGTACTTC; CDR3: CASSYSKGPLYEQYF
V: TRBV4-3; length: 15; D: .; J: TRBJ2-4; size: many; DNA: TGCGCCAGCAGCCAATCGTTAAACGCCAAAAACATTCAGTACTTC; CDR3: CASSQSLNAKNIQYF
V: TRBV2; length: 13; D: .; J: TRBJ2-7; size: .; DNA: TGTGCCAGCAGTGAATTGGCAGGCTACGAGCAGTACTTC; CDR3: CASSELAGYEQYF
V: TRBV11-2; length: 14; D: TRBD2; J: TRBJ2-7; size: few; DNA: TGTGCCAGCAGTTCCGGGACTACGCCCTACGAGCAGTACTTC; CDR3: CASSSGTTPYEQYF
V: TRBV5-6; length: 16; D: .; J: TRBJ2-5; size: .; DNA: TGTGCCAGCAGCTCGCCCTGGGGGAGCGGAAAAGAGACCCAGTACTTC; CDR3: CASSSPWGSGKETQYF
V: TRBV6-2/TRBV6-3; length: 12; D: .; J: TRBJ1-3; size: .; DNA: TGTGCCAGCAGTTACATCGGGGCCTCCATATATTTT; CDR3: CASSYIGASIYF
V: TRBV5-6; length: 14; D: .; J: TRBJ2-7; size: .; DNA: TGTGCCAGCAGCCCCCGGTGGGGGTCCTACGAGCAGTACTTC; CDR3: CASSPRWGSYEQYF
V: TRBV4-3; length: 16; D: TRBD1; J: TRBJ1-4; size: .; DNA: TGCGCCAGCAGCCAAGATATCGGGACAGGATTTGAAAAACTGTTTTTT; CDR3: CASSQDIGTGFEKLFF
V: TRBV4-3; length: 15; D: TRBD2; J: TRBJ2-5; size: few; DNA: TGCGCCAGCAGCCAGGGGTCGCGGGGGTGGGAGACCCAGTACTTC; CDR3: CASSQGSRGWETQYF
V: TRBV4-3; length: 16; D: .; J: TRBJ1-4; size: many; DNA: TGCGCCAGCAGCCGTCATAGGGGACTGGCTAATGAAAAACTGTTTTTT; CDR3: CASSRHRGLANEKLFF
V: TRBV5-5; length: 15; D: .; J: TRBJ2-2; size: .; DNA: TGTGCCAGCAGCTTGGGAACCGTATCGGGCGGGGAGCTGTTTTTT; CDR3: CASSLGTVSGGELFF
V: TRBV4-2; length: 13; D: .; J: TRBJ1-1; size: many; DNA: TGTGCCAGCAGCCCAACAGGGTTAACTGAAGCTTTCTTT; CDR3: CASSPTGLTEAFF
V: TRBV7-9; length: 13; D: .; J: TRBJ2-3; size: many; DNA: TGTGCCAGCAGCTTAGGGTTCCTAGATACGCAGTATTTT; CDR3: CASSLGFLDTQYF
V: TRBV27; length: 14; D: TRBD1; J: TRBJ1-1; size: many; DNA: TGTGCCAGCAGTTTGGACAGGGGGCGCGGTGAAGCTTTCTTT; CDR3: CASSLDRGRGEAFF
V: TRBV9; length: 12; D: .; J: TRBJ2-2; size: many; DNA: TGTGCCAGCAGCGTATCTACCGGGGAGCTGTTTTTT; CDR3: CASSVSTGELFF
V: TRBV25-1; length: 11; D: .; J: TRBJ2-3; size: many; DNA: TGTGCCCACCGGGGGATAGATACGCAGTATTTT; CDR3: CAHRGIDTQYF
V: TRBV5-1; length: 15; D: .; J: TRBJ2-1; size: many; DNA: TGCGCCAGCAGCTTGGTGCCAGACCTCTACAATGAGCAGTTCTTC; CDR3: CASSLVPDLYNEQFF
V: TRBV24-1; length: 12; D: .; J: TRBJ1-1; size: many; DNA: TGTGCCACCAGTGTCGGAGGGGCCGAAGCTTTCTTT; CDR3: CATSVGGAEAFF
V: TRBV30; length: 17; D: TRBD2; J: TRBJ2-3; size: .; DNA: TGTGCCTGGAGTCCCCTCTTGGGGGACTATGAAACAGATACGCAGTATTTT; CDR3: CAWSPLLGDYETDTQYF
V: TRBV4-3; length: 16; D: .; J: TRBJ1-5; size: many; DNA: TGCGCCAGCAGCCAAGATCGGATAGGGTTCAATCAGCCCCAGCATTTT; CDR3: CASSQDRIGFNQPQHF
V: TRBV29-1; length: 15; D: TRBD1; J: TRBJ1-2; size: many; DNA: TGCAGCGTTGCTCTCCCGTTGTCACAGGGGTCTGGCTACACCTTC; CDR3: CSVALPLSQGSGYTF